The 10 T cell receptor beta chains given below trace back to one sample, sequenced in a study of regulatory T cells in long-lasting Graves disease. iRepertoire HTBI primers and Arm-PCR of CDR3 regions built TCR beta libraries. TCRdb re-called the multiplex PCR reads with MiXCR, one entry per CDR3 protein. The data hold some 500,000 distinct CDR3 sequences, with about 15% observed a single time. The time point here: newly diagnosed GD, antithyroid drugs for less than 3 months. There was RNA extracted from PBMCs, and the TCR library was made from it. These data were likewise used in another study, on T cells in Graves' hyperthyroidism and ophthalmopathy.

Sequences were derived from peripheral blood mononuclear cells (PBMCs), sampled at new diagnosis, from a patient treated with antithyroid drugs. These receptors were collected from a woman aged 35-65 years with Graves disease.

This clonotype was recorded at least ten times. The genes are TRBV27 and TRBJ2-2; TRBD2 matches at 13 bases. V shed 2 bases and J 0 bases; nucleotides not matched to a gene: 3. Germline CDR1 MNHEY, CDR2 SMNVEV (reference sequence). The CDR3 runs 18 residues. The chain's CDR3 is CASSLLGLAGSNTGELFF. The CDR3 nucleotides read TGTGCCAGCAGTTTACTGGGACTAGCGGGATCGAACACCGGGGAGCTGTTTTTT.

The chain employs TRBV4-1 and TRBJ1-5, with TRBD1 matching over 7 bases. Per germline, CDR1 MGHRA and CDR2 YSYEKL. The CDR3 sequence is 15 residues long. V shed 3 bases and J 1 base; nucleotides not matched to a gene: 3. The CDR3 nucleotides are TGCGCCAGCAGCCACACAGGGGCCAGCAATCAGCCCCAGCATTTT. Translation: CASSHTGASNQPQHF.

This clonotype was seen repeatedly, ten times or more. The J gene is TRBJ1-2, the V gene TRBV13; D is uncertain. The CDR3 sequence is 12 residues long. V gave up 4 bases and J gave up 5 bases, with 8 bases separating them. The germline V gene has CDR1 PRHDT and CDR2 FYEKMQ (reference sequence). DNA of the CDR3: TGTGCCAGCAGCTCGCAAAGATATGGCTACACCTTC. Translated: CASSSQRYGYTF.

This clonotype was seen only a few times. The V gene is TRBV19, the J gene TRBJ1-2; D gene ambiguous. The V and J ends lost 4 bases and 8 bases respectively, with 17 bases between them. The length of the CDR3 is 14 residues. Germline values: CDR1 LNHDA, CDR2 SQIVND (reference sequence). CDR3 loop: CASSTSTRRVGYTF. In DNA form, the CDR3 reads TGTGCCAGTAGTACTTCGACAAGGCGGGTGGGCTACACCTTC.

This clonotype was counted at least ten times. The chain joins TRBV11-2 to TRBJ1-1; D is uncertain. CDR1 SGHAT and CDR2 FQNNGV come from the germline V gene. This CDR3 spans 15 amino acids. Trimming took off 0 bases at V and 6 bases at J, with 14 bases between the two ends. CDR3 DNA sequence: TGTGCCAGCAGCTTAGAACGGATCTTAGGCGCTGAAGCTTTCTTT. Translated, it gives CASSLERILGAEAFF.

The chain links TRBV3-1 to TRBJ2-1, with a possible D match to TRBD1 (6 bases). V shed 4 bases and J shed 10 bases, with 17 bases lying between them. CDR1 LGHDT and CDR2 YNNKEL come from the germline V gene (reference sequence). The CDR3 totals 14 residues. CDR3 DNA: TGTGCCAGCAGCCCGGGGCCCGACAGGCAGGAGCAGTTCTTC. Translating it yields CASSPGPDRQEQFF.

This clonotype has just a few counts. The V and J genes are TRBV24-1 and TRBJ2-2; a possible D gene is TRBD1 (6 bases). This CDR3 is built from 15 residues. Germline V gene sequence: CDR1 KGHDR, CDR2 SFDVKD. V lost 4 bases to trimming and J lost 4 bases, with 12 bases between them. The CDR3 DNA reads as TGTGCCACCAGTGACTTTACAGGGAGCACCGGGGAGCTGTTTTTT. Its protein is CATSDFTGSTGELFF.

This clonotype was detected ten times or more. The V call is TRBV6-2 or TRBV6-3, the J call TRBJ2-1, with TRBD2 identical over 12 bases. V trimming: 7 bases; J trimming: 8 bases; junction bases outside the gene matches: 3. This CDR3 comprises 13 residues. CDR1 and CDR2 from the germline V gene are MNHEY and SVGEGT. The CDR3 DNA reads TGTGCCAGCATCCCTAGCGGGGGGGATGAGCAGTTCTTC. Protein sequence: CASIPSGGDEQFF.

This clonotype was observed a few times. The genes are TRBV20-1 and TRBJ2-3; 10 bases align to TRBD2. J gave up 1 base and V 6 bases, and 10 bases lay outside the gene matches. Germline V lookup: CDR1 DFQATT, CDR2 SNEGSKA (reference sequence). The CDR3 consists of 16 residues. CDR3 sequence (DNA): TGCAGTGCCTTAGATACCCTAGCGGGGGGCACAGATACGCAGTATTTT. Its translation is CSALDTLAGGTDTQYF.

CDR3 DNA: TGTGCCAGTAGTATAGGCGGGGGACCCCAAGAGACCCAGTACTTC. This gives the protein CASSIGGGPQETQYF. V and J are TRBV19 and TRBJ2-1; 7 bases map to TRBD2. The DNA end favors TRBJ2-5, so the J call may be wrong. The germline gives CDR1 LNHDA, CDR2 SQIVND (reference sequence). The CDR3 loop spans 15 amino acids.